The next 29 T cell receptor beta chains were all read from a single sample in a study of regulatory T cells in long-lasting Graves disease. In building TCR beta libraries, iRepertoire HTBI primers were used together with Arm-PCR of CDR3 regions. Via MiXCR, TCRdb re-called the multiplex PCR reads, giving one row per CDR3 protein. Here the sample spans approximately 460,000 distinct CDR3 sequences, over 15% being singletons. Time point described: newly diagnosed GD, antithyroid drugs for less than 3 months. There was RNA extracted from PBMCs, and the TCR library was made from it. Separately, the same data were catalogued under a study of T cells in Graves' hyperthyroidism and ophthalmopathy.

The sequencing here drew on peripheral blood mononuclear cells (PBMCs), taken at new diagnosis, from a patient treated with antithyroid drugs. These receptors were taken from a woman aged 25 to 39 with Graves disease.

CDR3 region: CASSSRTGGRSYEQYF. DNA of the CDR3: TGTGCCAGCAGTTCTAGGACAGGGGGGAGGTCCTACGAGCAGTACTTC. This chain connects TRBV6-5 to TRBJ2-7, with 10 bases identical to TRBD1. After removal of 4 bases from V and 1 base from J, the junction contained 7 bases not matched to a gene. Germline assignment: CDR1 MNHEY and CDR2 SVGAGI. The CDR3 runs 16 residues.

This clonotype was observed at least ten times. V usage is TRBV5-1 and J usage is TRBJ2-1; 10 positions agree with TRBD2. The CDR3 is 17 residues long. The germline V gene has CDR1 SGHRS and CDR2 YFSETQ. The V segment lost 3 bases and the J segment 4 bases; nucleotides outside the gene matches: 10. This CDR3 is CASSSGSLAGAYNEQFF. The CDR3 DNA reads TGCGCCAGCAGCTCGGGATCCCTAGCGGGAGCTTACAATGAGCAGTTCTTC.

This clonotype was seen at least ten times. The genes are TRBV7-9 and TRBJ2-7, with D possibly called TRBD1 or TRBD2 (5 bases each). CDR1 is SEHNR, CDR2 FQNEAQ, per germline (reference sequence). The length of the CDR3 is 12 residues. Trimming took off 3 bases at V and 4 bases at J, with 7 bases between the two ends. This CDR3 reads CASSFEGYEQYF. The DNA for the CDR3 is TGTGCCAGCAGCTTCGAGGGGTACGAGCAGTACTTC.

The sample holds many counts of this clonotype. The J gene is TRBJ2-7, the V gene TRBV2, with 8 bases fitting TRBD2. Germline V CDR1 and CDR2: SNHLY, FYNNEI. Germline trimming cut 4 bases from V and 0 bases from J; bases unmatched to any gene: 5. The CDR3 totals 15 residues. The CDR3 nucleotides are TGTGCCAGCAGTGCGACGGGAGGGAGCTCCTACGAGCAGTACTTC. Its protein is CASSATGGSSYEQYF.

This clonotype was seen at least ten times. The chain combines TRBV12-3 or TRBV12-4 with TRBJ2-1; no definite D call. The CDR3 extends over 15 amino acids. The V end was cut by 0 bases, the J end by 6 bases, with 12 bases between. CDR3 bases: TGTGCCAGCAGTTTAGCCTTCGGCGGACCCAATGAGCAGTTCTTC. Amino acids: CASSLAFGGPNEQFF.

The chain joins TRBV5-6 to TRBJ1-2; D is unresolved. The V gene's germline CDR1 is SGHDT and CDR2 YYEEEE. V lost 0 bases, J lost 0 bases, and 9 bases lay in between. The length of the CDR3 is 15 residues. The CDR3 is CASSLAGNANYGYTF. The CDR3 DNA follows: TGTGCCAGCAGCTTGGCCGGGAACGCTAACTATGGCTACACCTTC.

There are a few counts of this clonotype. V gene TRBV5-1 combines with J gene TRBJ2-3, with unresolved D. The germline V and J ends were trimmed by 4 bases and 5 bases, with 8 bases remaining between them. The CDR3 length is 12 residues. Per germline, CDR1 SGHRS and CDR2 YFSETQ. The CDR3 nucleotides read TGCGCCAGCAGCGGATTAGAAGATACGCAGTATTTT. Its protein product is CASSGLEDTQYF.

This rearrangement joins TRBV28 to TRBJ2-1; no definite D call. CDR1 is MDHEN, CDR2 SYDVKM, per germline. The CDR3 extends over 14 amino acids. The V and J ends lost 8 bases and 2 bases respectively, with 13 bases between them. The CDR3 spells CASASPDPYNEQFF. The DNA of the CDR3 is TGTGCCAGCGCATCTCCGGACCCCTACAATGAGCAGTTCTTC.

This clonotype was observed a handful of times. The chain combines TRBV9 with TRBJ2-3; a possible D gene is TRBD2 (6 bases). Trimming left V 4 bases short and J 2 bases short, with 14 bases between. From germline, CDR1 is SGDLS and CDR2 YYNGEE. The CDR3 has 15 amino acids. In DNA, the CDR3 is TGTGCCAGCAGCCCACGACTAGTAGTCACAGATACGCAGTATTTT. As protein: CASSPRLVVTDTQYF.

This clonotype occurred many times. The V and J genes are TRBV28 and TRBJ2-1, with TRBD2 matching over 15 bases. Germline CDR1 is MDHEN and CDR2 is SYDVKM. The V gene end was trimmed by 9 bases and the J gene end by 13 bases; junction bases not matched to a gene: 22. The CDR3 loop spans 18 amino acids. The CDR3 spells CARGGHWTSGRASGYQFF. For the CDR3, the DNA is TGTGCCAGAGGAGGGCACTGGACTAGCGGGAGGGCCTCGGGCTATCAGTTCTTC. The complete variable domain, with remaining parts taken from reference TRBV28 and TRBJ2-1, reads DVKVTQSSRYLVKRTGEKVFLECVQDMDHENMFWYRQDPGLGLRLIYFSYDVKMKEKGDIPEGYSVSREKKERFSLILESASTNQTSMYLCARGGHWTSGRASGYQFFGPGTRLTVL.

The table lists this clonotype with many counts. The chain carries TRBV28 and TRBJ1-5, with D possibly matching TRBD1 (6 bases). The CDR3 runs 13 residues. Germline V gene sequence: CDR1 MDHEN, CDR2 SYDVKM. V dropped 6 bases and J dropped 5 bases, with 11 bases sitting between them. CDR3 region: CASRQGNYQPQHF. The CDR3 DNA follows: TGTGCCAGCAGACAGGGCAATTATCAGCCCCAGCATTTT.

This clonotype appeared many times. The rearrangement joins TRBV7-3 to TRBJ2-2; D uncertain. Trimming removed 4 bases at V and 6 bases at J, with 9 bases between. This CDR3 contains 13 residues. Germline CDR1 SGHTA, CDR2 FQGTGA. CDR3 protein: CASSWLEAGELFF. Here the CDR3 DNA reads TGTGCCAGCAGCTGGTTAGAGGCCGGGGAGCTGTTTTTT.

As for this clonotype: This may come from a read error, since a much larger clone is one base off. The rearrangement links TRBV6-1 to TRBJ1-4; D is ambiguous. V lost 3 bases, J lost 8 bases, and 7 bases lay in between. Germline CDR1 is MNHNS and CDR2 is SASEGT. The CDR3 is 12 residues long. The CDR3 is CASSESWEKLFF. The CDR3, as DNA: TGTGCCAGCAGTGAGTCTTGGGAAAAACTGTTTTTT.

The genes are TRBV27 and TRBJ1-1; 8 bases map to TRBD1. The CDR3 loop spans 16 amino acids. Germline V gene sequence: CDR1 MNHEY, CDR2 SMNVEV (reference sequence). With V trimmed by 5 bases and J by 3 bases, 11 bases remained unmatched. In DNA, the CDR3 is TGTGCCAGCAGTAGCCGGGACAGGAAGAGGTACACTGAAGCTTTCTTT. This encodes CASSSRDRKRYTEAFF.

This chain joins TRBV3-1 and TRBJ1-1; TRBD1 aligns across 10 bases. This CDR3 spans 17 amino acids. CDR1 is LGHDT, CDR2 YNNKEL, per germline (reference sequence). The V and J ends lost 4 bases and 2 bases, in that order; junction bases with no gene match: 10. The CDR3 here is CASSPPTGGAGNTEAFF. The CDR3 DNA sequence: TGTGCCAGCAGCCCCCCGACAGGGGGCGCAGGAAACACTGAAGCTTTCTTT.

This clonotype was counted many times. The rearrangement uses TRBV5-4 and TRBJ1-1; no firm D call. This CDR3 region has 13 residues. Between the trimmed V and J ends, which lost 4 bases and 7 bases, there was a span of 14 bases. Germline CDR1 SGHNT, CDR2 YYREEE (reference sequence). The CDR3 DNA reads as TGTGCCAGCAGCGTTGACGGAAAATTTGAAGCTTTCTTT. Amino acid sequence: CASSVDGKFEAFF.

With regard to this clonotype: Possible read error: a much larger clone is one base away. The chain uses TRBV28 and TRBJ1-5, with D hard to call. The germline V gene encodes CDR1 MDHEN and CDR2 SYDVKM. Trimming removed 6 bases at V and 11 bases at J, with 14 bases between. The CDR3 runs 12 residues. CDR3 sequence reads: CASSISGQTQHF. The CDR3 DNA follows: TGTGCCAGCAGCATCAGCGGGCAGACCCAGCATTTT.

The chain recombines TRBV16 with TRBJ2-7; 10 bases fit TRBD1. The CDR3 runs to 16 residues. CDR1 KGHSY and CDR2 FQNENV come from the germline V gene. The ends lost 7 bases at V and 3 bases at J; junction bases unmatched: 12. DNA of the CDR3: TGTGCCAGCACCGAAATCGGGGACAGGGGCGTCTACGAGCAGTACTTC. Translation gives CASTEIGDRGVYEQYF.

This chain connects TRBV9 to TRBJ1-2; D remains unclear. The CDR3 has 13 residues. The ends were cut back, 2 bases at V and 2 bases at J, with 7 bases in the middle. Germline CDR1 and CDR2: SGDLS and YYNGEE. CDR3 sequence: CASSVGSNYGYTF. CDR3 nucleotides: TGTGCCAGCAGCGTCGGCAGCAACTATGGCTACACCTTC.

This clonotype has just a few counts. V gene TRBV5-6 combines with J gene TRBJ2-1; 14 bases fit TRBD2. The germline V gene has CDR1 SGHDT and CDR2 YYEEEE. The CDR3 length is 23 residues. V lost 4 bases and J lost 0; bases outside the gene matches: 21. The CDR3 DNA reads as TGTGCCAGCAGCCTACGATCCGGGACTAGCGGGAGTCGCTGGCTCAGCTCCTACAATGAGCAGTTCTTC. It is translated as CASSLRSGTSGSRWLSSYNEQFF.

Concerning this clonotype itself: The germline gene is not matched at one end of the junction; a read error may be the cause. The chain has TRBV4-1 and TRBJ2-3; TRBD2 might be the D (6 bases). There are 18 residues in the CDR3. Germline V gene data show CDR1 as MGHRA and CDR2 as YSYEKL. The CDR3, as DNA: TGTGCCAGCAGCCAACGTCCCTCGCGGCGGGATACCACAGATACGCAGTATTTT. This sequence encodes CASSQRPSRRDTTDTQYF.

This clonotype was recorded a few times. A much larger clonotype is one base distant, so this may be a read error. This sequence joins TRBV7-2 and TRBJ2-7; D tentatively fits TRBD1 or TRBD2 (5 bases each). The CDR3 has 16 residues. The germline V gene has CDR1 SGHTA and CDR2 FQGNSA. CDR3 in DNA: TGTGCCAGCAGCTTAGTGAGCGAGGGGTTCTCCTACGGGCAGTACTTC. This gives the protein CASSLVSEGFSYGQYF.

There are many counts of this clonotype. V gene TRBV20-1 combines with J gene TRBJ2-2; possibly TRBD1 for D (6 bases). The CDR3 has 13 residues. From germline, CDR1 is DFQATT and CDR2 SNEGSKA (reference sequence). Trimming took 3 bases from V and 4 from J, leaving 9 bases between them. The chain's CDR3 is CSASGTFTGELFF. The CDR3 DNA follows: TGCAGTGCTAGCGGGACATTCACCGGGGAGCTGTTTTTT.

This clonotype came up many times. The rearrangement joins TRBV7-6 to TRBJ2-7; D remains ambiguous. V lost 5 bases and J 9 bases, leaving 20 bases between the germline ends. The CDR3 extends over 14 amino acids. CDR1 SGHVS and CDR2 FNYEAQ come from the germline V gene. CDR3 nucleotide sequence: TGTGCCAGCAGCGAGACTCCAGAGTCTTTGGCGCAGTACTTC. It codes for CASSETPESLAQYF.

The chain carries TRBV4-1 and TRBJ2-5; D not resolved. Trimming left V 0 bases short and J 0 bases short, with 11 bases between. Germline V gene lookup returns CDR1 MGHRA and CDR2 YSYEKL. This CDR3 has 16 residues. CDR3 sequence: CASSQEGLGNQETQYF. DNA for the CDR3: TGCGCCAGCAGCCAAGAAGGCCTGGGGAACCAAGAGACCCAGTACTTC.

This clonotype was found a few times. The CDR3 here is CASSFGLAGGSYNEQFF. In nucleotides, the CDR3 is TGTGCCAGCAGCTTTGGACTAGCGGGAGGTTCGTACAATGAGCAGTTCTTC. The chain couples TRBV5-6 to TRBJ2-1, with 14 nucleotides matching TRBD2. CDR1 is SGHDT and CDR2 is YYEEEE in the germline V gene. The CDR3 covers 17 residues. V was clipped by 2 bases and J by 4 bases; unmatched bases: 5.

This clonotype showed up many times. Written as DNA, the CDR3 is TGTGCCAGCACCTTGACAGGGTTTCCCTACGAGCAGTACTTC. This gives the protein CASTLTGFPYEQYF. V and J are TRBV18 and TRBJ2-7; 7 nucleotides agree with TRBD1. Germline lookup yields CDR1 KGHSH and CDR2 LQKENI. This CDR3 has 14 residues. V lost 8 bases to trimming and J lost 2 bases; unmatched junction nucleotides: 9. The variable domain in full, with the rest retrieved from reference TRBV18 and TRBJ2-7, is NAGVMQNPRHLVRRRGQEARLRCSPMKGHSHVYWYRQLPEEGLKFMVYLQKENIIDESGMPKERFSAEFPKEGPSILRIQQVVRGDSAAYFCASTLTGFPYEQYFGPGTRLTVT.

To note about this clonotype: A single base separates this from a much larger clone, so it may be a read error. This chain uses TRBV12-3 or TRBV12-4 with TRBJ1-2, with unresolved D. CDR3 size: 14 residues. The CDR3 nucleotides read TGTGCCAGCAGTCGAGCAGGAGGGCACTATGGCTACGCCTTC. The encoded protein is CASSRAGGHYGYAF.

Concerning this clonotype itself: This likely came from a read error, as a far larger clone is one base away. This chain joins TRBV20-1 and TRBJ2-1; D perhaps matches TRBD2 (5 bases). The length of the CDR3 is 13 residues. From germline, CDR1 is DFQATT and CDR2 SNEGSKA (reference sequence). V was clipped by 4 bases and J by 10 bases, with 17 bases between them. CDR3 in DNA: TGCAGTGCTAAGGGAGCGGATACCTACGAGCAGTTCTTC. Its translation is CSAKGADTYEQFF.